This T cell receptor (beta chain) was sequenced during a study of T cell responses to AZD1222 COVID-19 vaccine. Trimming shortened V by 0 bases and J by 0 bases, and 12 bases separated the two germline ends. The germline V gene encodes CDR1 LGHNA and CDR2 YSLEER. This CDR3 is 17 amino acids long. Only in-frame clones appear in the TCRdb table, and some are missing; sequencing was by immunoSEQ multiplex PCR. The repertoire has 90,000 to 95,000 clones, 88% of them found once; the top ten carry 9% to 14%. Specimen: peripheral blood, collected 28 days after the second AZD1222 dose. The TCR sequence derives from an adult who received the AZD1222 COVID-19 vaccine. J is TRBJ2-1 and V is TRBV4-3; D may be TRBD1 or TRBD2 (6 bases each). The CDR3 loop reads CASSQDSGAFSYNEQFF. CDR3 nucleotides: TGCGCCAGCAGCCAAGACTCGGGGGCCTTCTCCTACAATGAGCAGTTCTTC.